These 29 T cell receptor beta chains share one sample of origin, sequenced in a study of blood T cell repertoires in COVID-19. Using immunoSEQ multiplex PCR, the repertoire was profiled, and TCRdb retains in-frame clones only, with some absent. This repertoire shows 25,000 to 35,000 clones, roughly 90% found once; its top ten account for 5% to 6.5%. Sequencing used peripheral blood. These receptors originate from a human donor in a cohort sampled during active COVID-19.

The chain combines TRBV7-3 with TRBJ2-7; possible D gene TRBD1, 6 bases. Germline V CDR1 and CDR2: SGHTA, FQGTGA. This CDR3 spans 15 amino acids. V was trimmed by 2 bases and J by 2 bases, leaving 13 bases between them. CDR3 amino acids: CASSLAAGATYEQYF. The CDR3 coding sequence is TGTGCCAGCAGCTTAGCGGCAGGGGCCACCTACGAGCAGTACTTC.

The chain employs TRBV11-2 and TRBJ2-7, with TRBD2 matching 12 bases. This CDR3 is built from 14 residues. With 4 bases clipped from V and 4 bases from J, the junction kept 2 bases outside the gene matches. Germline CDR1 is SGHAT and CDR2 is FQNNGV. CDR3: CASSYGLAGYEQYF. The CDR3 bases are TGTGCCAGCAGCTACGGACTAGCGGGGTACGAGCAGTACTTC.

The genes are TRBV5-1 and TRBJ1-6; tentative D call: TRBD1 (6 bases). With 1 base removed from V and 7 bases from J, the gap between germline ends came to 9 bases. This CDR3 has 14 residues. Germline values: CDR1 SGHRS, CDR2 YFSETQ. CDR3 coding DNA: TGCGCCAGCAGCTTGCGGACAGACAATTCACCCCTCCACTTT. It encodes CASSLRTDNSPLHF. Using reference TRBV5-1 and TRBJ1-6 for the parts outside the CDR3, the full variable domain is KAGVTQTPRYLIKTRGQQVTLSCSPISGHRSVSWYQQTPGQGLQFLFEYFSETQRNKGNFPGRFSGRQFSNSRSEMNVSTLELGDSALYLCASSLRTDNSPLHFGNGTRLTVT.

The J gene is TRBJ1-2, the V gene TRBV6-5, with D maybe TRBD1 (5 bases). V was pared by 8 bases and J by 6 bases, with 19 bases between. This CDR3 is 14 amino acids long. The germline gives CDR1 MNHEY, CDR2 SVGAGI. CDR3 nucleotide sequence: TGTGCCAGCCGTCCTATCGGCAGGGAGGATGGCTACACCTTC. Protein sequence: CASRPIGREDGYTF.

This clone was observed once. The chain joins TRBV7-2 to TRBJ2-3; D is undetermined. The CDR3 runs to 15 residues. V was trimmed by 7 bases and J by 0 bases, leaving 14 bases between them. CDR1 and CDR2 (germline): SGHTA, FQGNSA. CDR3 loop: CASTTTPESTDTQYF. CDR3 DNA sequence: TGTGCCAGCACCACGACCCCGGAGAGCACAGATACGCAGTATTTT.

The rearrangement uses TRBV2 and TRBJ1-5, with D perhaps matching TRBD1 (6 bases). Trimming pared 7 bases from V and 4 bases from J, leaving 17 bases between. The germline V gene encodes CDR1 SNHLY and CDR2 FYNNEI. This CDR3 has 15 residues. DNA of the CDR3: TGTGCCAGCACTGTGGAACAGGGCGGGAATCAGCCCCAGCATTTT. It encodes CASTVEQGGNQPQHF.

J is TRBJ2-5 and V is TRBV9; 8 bases are shared with TRBD1. V lost 2 bases and J lost 9; bases outside the gene matches: 3. Germline V CDR1 and CDR2: SGDLS, YYNGEE. This CDR3 region has 12 residues. The CDR3 DNA follows: TGTGCCAGCAGCGTTACAGGGGGGCCCCAGTACTTC. Translating it yields CASSVTGGPQYF.

The chain carries TRBV10-3 and TRBJ1-5, with 10 bases that match TRBD1. The trim removed 0 bases at V and 7 bases at J, leaving 9 bases unmatched. The length of the CDR3 is 17 residues. Germline lookup yields CDR1 ENHRY and CDR2 SYGVKD. The CDR3 here is CAISESKVTGGRQPQHF. CDR3 DNA: TGTGCCATCAGTGAGTCGAAGGTGACAGGGGGCCGACAGCCCCAGCATTTT.

The chain couples TRBV6-1 to TRBJ1-3; no definite D call. This CDR3 has 16 amino acids. Germline V gene lookup returns CDR1 MNHNS and CDR2 SASEGT. V lost 2 bases to trimming and J lost 0 bases, with 11 bases between them. CDR3 in amino acids: CASSEQQALSGNTIYF. CDR3 coding DNA: TGTGCCAGCAGTGAACAGCAGGCCCTCTCTGGAAACACCATATATTTT.

V and J are TRBV6-4 and TRBJ2-6, with 11 nucleotides matching TRBD2. The germline V gene has CDR1 MRHNA and CDR2 SNTAGT. The V and J ends lost 5 bases and 2 bases, in that order; junction bases with no gene match: 2. This CDR3 comprises 16 residues. CDR3 sequence reads: CASSTTSGAGANVLTF. CDR3 sequence (DNA): TGTGCCAGCAGTACGACTAGCGGGGCTGGGGCCAACGTCCTGACTTTC.

The chain links TRBV4-2 to TRBJ1-4; 7 bases are a match to TRBD1. The germline CDR1 and CDR2 sequences are LGHNA and YNFKEQ. This CDR3 contains 14 residues. J lost 5 bases, V lost 5 bases, and 5 bases had no gene match. CDR3 DNA sequence: TGTGCCAGCAGCTCTGGGACAGCAAATGAAAAACTGTTTTTT. Translated, it gives CASSSGTANEKLFF.

The chain is built from TRBV14 and TRBJ1-5; D uncertain. CDR3 length: 11 amino acids. Germline-derived CDR1 and CDR2 are SGHDN and FVKESK. V was trimmed by 1 base and J by 16 bases, leaving 11 bases between them. Written as DNA, the CDR3 is TGTGCCAGCAGCCAAGGGTCCAGGATCCATTTT. Translated: CASSQGSRIHF.

The chain joins TRBV5-1 to TRBJ2-7; tentative D call: TRBD1 (6 bases). The CDR3 has 15 residues. Germline V gene data show CDR1 as SGHRS and CDR2 as YFSETQ. V dropped 0 bases and J dropped 5 bases, with 15 bases sitting between them. Here the CDR3 DNA reads TGCGCCAGCAGCTTGGACAGGGCAATCAATCACGAGCAGTACTTC. Translated, it gives CASSLDRAINHEQYF.

This chain joins TRBV14 and TRBJ2-2; maybe TRBD2 (6 bases). Germline CDR1 and CDR2: SGHDN and FVKESK. V lost 0 bases to trimming and J lost 7 bases, with 12 bases between them. This CDR3 comprises 15 residues. CDR3 in DNA: TGTGCCAGCAGCCAAGATGAAACCGGGAGCGGGGAGCTGTTTTTT. Protein product: CASSQDETGSGELFF.

This sequence joins TRBV25-1 and TRBJ1-2; 8 positions match TRBD1. Germline V CDR1 and CDR2: MGHDK, SYGVNS. After removal of 1 base from V and 1 base from J, the junction contained 5 bases not matched to a gene. The length of the CDR3 is 16 residues. This chain's CDR3 is CASSESPGQGNYGYTF. The CDR3 DNA sequence: TGTGCCAGCAGTGAATCCCCCGGACAGGGTAACTATGGCTACACCTTC.

The V gene is TRBV7-3, the J gene TRBJ2-3; 11 positions agree with TRBD2. The germline V gene has CDR1 SGHTA and CDR2 FQGTGA. CDR3 length equals 15 residues. V trimming: 5 bases; J trimming: 2 bases; junction bases outside the gene matches: 3. The CDR3 region is CASSPGLADTDTQYF. The CDR3 DNA reads as TGTGCCAGCAGCCCGGGACTAGCGGACACAGATACGCAGTATTTT.

The chain carries TRBV24-1 and TRBJ2-7; 9 bases map to TRBD1. Losses at the gene ends were 2 bases for V and 0 bases for J; bases not matched to a gene: 4. The CDR3 is made up of 16 amino acids. Germline-derived CDR1 and CDR2 are KGHDR and SFDVKD. The CDR3 loop is CATSDSGTGISYEQYF. The CDR3 nucleotides read TGTGCCACCAGTGATTCCGGGACAGGGATCTCCTACGAGCAGTACTTC.

The J gene is TRBJ1-4, the V gene TRBV4-3, with D hard to call. This CDR3 spans 15 amino acids. Looked up from germline, CDR1 is LGHNA and CDR2 is YSLEER. Deletions cut 0 bases from V and 0 bases from J, with 5 bases between. The CDR3 loop is CASSQDGATNEKLFF. The CDR3 nucleotides are TGCGCCAGCAGCCAAGATGGAGCAACTAATGAAAAACTGTTTTTT.

The chain uses TRBV6-1 and TRBJ2-1, with D uncertain. Germline loops: CDR1 MNHNS, CDR2 SASEGT. The CDR3 is 13 residues long. Trimming took off 2 bases at V and 6 bases at J, with 8 bases between the two ends. CDR3 residues: CASSETWFNEQFF. The CDR3 coding sequence is TGTGCCAGCAGTGAAACTTGGTTCAATGAGCAGTTCTTC.

The chain carries TRBV11-2 and TRBJ2-5, with TRBD1 matching 10 bases. CDR1 is SGHAT and CDR2 is FQNNGV in the germline V gene. The V segment lost 0 bases and the J segment 5 bases; nucleotides outside the gene matches: 12. The CDR3 has 18 amino acids. CDR3 sequence (DNA): TGTGCCAGCAGCTTAGATTTTTGGGACAGGGGCTCGGAGGAGACCCAGTACTTC. As protein: CASSLDFWDRGSEETQYF.

The chain employs TRBV19 and TRBJ2-5, with D tentatively TRBD2 (6 bases). CDR1 LNHDA and CDR2 SQIVND come from the germline V gene (reference sequence). This CDR3 contains 14 residues. V was shortened by 3 bases and J by 4 bases, with 12 bases between the two germline ends. CDR3 protein: CASSMVGGTETQYF. The CDR3 region has the DNA TGTGCCAGTAGTATGGTCGGCGGGACAGAGACCCAGTACTTC.

The V gene is TRBV18, the J gene TRBJ2-7; 8 bases are a match to TRBD1. The CDR3 is 12 residues long. Trimming removed 3 bases from V and 6 bases from J; junction bases left unmatched: 1. The germline CDR1 and CDR2 sequences are KGHSH and LQKENI. Here the CDR3 DNA reads TGTGCCAGCTCACCCACAGGGGGCGAGCAGTACTTC. Protein: CASSPTGGEQYF.

The chain couples TRBV18 to TRBJ2-1; TRBD2 is a possible D gene (5 bases). The CDR3 runs to 11 residues. Per germline, CDR1 KGHSH and CDR2 LQKENI. Trimming removed 4 bases at V and 9 bases at J, with 7 bases between. The chain's CDR3 is CASSLEGEQFF. The DNA of the CDR3 is TGTGCCAGCTCACTCGAGGGTGAGCAGTTCTTC.

The genes are TRBV6-5 and TRBJ2-7; D is perhaps TRBD1 (6 bases). Germline CDR1 MNHEY, CDR2 SVGAGI. The CDR3 spans 15 residues. V shed 6 bases and J shed 0 bases, with 15 bases lying between them. The chain's CDR3 is CASRRGWDNSYEQYF. The CDR3 DNA is TGTGCCAGCAGACGCGGTTGGGACAACTCCTACGAGCAGTACTTC.

This chain joins TRBV15 and TRBJ2-5, with D possibly TRBD1 on 5 matching bases. Germline-derived CDR1 and CDR2 are LNHNV and YYDKDF (reference sequence). Trimming shortened V by 3 bases and J by 5 bases, and 7 bases separated the two germline ends. This CDR3 is 12 amino acids long. The CDR3 nucleotides read TGTGCCACCAGCAGGGGGCAGGAGACCCAGTACTTC. This translates into CATSRGQETQYF. The full variable domain, with the rest looked up from reference TRBV15 and TRBJ2-5, is DAMVIQNPRYQVTQFGKPVTLSCSQTLNHNVMYWYQQKSSQAPKLLFHYYDKDFNNEADTPDNFQSRRPNTSFCFLDIRSPGLGDTAMYLCATSRGQETQYFGPGTRLLVL.

This clone is a singleton in its sample. V is TRBV2 and J is TRBJ2-1; 12 nucleotides line up with TRBD2. Unmatched junction bases numbered 11, after V lost 10 bases and J lost 7 bases. The CDR3 extends over 15 amino acids. In germline, CDR1 is SNHLY, CDR2 FYNNEI. CDR3 sequence (DNA): TGTGCCAACTCAGCGACTAGCGGGGGTACGAATGAGCAGTTCTTC. It specifies CANSATSGGTNEQFF.

The chain recombines TRBV19 with TRBJ2-1; 12 bases are a match to TRBD1. CDR3 length: 14 amino acids. Germline values: CDR1 LNHDA, CDR2 SQIVND (reference sequence). V gave up 7 bases and J gave up 9 bases; unmatched junction bases: 7. The CDR3 loop is CASIRDRGRGEQFF. DNA of the CDR3: TGTGCCAGTATCCGGGACAGGGGGCGAGGTGAGCAGTTCTTC.

This clone was observed a handful of times. The genes are TRBV14 and TRBJ2-7, with a possible D match to TRBD1 (6 bases). Trimming pared 3 bases from V and 2 bases from J, leaving 14 bases between. CDR1 and CDR2 (germline): SGHDN, FVKESK. This CDR3 has 15 residues. CDR3: CASSQNVGQTYEQYF. CDR3 DNA: TGTGCCAGCAGCCAGAATGTAGGACAGACCTACGAGCAGTACTTC.

This chain joins TRBV4-3 and TRBJ1-1, with a weak D call TRBD1 (6 bases). Looked up from germline, CDR1 is LGHNA and CDR2 is YSLEER. V gave up 3 bases and J gave up 0 bases, with 11 bases separating them. The CDR3 is 15 residues long. CDR3 in amino acids: CASSHEGEMNTEAFF. The CDR3 bases are TGCGCCAGCAGCCACGAGGGGGAGATGAACACTGAAGCTTTCTTT.